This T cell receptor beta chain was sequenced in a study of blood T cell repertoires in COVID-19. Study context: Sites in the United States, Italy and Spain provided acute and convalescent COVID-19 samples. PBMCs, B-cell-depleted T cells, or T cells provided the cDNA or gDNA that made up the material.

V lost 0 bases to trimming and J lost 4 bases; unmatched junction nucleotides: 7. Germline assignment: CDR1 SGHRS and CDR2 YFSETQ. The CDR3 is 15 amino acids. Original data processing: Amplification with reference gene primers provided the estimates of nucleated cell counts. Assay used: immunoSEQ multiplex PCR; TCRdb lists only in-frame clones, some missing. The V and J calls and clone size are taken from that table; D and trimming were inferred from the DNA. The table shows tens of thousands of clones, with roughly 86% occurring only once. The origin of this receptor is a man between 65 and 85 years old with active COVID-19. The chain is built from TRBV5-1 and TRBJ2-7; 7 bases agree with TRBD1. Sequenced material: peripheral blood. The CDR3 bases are TGCGCCAGCAGCTTGGTGGCAGGGGGAAGTTACGAGCAGTACTTC. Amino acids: CASSLVAGGSYEQYF.